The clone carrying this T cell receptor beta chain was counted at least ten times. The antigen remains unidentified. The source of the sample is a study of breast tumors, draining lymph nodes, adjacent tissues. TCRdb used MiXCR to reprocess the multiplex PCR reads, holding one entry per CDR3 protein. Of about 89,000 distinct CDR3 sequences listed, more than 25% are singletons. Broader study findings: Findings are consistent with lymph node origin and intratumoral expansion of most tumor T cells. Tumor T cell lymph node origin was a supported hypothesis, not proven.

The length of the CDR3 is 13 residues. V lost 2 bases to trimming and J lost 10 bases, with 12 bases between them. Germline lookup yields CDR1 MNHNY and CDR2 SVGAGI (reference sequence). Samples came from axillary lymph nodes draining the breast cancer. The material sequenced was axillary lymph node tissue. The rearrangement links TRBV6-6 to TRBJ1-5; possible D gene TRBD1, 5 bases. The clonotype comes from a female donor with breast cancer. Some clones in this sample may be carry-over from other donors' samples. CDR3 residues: CASSYGGVSPQHF. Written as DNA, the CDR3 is TGTGCCAGCAGTTACGGGGGGGTCTCACCCCAGCATTTT.